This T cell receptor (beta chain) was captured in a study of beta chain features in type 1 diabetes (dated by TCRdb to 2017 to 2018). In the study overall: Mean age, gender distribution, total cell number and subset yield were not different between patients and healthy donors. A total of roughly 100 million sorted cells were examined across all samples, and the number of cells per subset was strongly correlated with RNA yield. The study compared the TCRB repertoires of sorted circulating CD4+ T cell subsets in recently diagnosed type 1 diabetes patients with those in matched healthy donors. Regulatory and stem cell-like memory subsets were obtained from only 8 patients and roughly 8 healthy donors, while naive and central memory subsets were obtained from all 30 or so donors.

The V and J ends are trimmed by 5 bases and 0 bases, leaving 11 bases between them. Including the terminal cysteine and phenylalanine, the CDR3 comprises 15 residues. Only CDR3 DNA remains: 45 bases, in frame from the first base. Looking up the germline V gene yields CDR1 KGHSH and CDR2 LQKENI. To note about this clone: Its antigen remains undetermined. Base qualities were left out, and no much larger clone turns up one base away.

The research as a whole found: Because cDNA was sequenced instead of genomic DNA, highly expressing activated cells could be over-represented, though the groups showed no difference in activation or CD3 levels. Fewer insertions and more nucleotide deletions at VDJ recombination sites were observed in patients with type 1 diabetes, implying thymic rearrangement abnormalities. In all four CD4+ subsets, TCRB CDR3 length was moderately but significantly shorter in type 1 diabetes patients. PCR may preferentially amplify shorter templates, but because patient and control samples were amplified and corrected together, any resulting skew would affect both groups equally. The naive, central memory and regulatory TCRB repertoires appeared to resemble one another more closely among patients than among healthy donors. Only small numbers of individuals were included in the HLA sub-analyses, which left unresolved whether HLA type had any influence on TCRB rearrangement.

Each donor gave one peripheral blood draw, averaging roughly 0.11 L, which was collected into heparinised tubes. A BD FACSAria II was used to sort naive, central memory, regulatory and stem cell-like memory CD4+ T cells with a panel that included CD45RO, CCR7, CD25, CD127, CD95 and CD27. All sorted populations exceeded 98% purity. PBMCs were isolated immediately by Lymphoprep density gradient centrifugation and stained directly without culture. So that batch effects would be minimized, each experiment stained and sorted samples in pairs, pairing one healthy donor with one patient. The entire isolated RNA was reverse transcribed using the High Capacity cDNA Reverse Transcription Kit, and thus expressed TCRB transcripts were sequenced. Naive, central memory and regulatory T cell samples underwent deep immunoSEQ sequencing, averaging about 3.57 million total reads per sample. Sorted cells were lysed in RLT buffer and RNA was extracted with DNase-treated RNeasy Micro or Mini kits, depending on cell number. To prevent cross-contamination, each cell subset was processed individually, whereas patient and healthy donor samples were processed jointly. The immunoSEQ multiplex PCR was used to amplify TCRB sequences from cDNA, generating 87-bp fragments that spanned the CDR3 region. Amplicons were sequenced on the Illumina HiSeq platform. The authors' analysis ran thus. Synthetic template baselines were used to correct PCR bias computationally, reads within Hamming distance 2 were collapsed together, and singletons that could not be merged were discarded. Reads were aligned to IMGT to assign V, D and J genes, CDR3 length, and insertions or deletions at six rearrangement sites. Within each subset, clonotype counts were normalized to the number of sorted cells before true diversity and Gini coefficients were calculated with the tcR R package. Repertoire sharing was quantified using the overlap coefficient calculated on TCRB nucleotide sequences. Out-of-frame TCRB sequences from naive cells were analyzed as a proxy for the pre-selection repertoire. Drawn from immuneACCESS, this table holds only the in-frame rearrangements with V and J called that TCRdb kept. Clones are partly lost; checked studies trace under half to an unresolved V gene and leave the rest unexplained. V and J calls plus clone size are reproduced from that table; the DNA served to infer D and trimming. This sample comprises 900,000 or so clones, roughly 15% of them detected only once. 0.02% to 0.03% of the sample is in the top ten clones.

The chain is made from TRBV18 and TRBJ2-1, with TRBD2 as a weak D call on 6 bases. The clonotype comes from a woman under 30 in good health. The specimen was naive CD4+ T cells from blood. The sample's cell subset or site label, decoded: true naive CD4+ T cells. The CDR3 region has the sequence CASSSSVLSYNEQFF. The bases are TGTGCCAGCTCATCTAGCGTCCTCTCCTACAATGAGCAGTTCTTC.